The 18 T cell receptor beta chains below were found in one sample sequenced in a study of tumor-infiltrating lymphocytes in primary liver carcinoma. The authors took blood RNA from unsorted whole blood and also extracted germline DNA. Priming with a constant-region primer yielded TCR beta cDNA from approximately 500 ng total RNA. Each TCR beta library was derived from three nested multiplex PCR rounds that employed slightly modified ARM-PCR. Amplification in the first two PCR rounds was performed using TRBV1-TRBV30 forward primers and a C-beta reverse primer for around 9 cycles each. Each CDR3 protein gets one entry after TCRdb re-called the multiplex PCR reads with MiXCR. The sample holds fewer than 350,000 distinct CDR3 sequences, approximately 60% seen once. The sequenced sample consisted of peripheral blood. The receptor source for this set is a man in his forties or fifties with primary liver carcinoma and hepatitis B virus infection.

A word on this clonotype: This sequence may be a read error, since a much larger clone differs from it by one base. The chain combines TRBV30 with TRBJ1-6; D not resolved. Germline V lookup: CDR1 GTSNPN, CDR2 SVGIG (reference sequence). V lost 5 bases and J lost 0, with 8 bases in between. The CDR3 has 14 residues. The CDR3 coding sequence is TGTGCCTGGGGCCCGAGCTCCTATAATTCACCCCTCCACTTT. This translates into CAWGPSSYNSPLHF.

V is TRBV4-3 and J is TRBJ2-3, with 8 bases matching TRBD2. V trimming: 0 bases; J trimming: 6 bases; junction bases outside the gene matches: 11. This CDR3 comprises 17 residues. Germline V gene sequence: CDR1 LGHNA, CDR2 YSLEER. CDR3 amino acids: CASSQDEVAGGRDTQYF. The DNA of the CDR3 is TGCGCCAGCAGCCAAGATGAAGTGGCGGGAGGTCGCGATACGCAGTATTTT.

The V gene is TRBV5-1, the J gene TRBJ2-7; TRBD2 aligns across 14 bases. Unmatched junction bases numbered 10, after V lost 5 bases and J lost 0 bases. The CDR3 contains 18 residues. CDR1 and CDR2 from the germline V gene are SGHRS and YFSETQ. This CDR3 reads CASSGTSGSPLSSYEQYF. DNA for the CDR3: TGCGCCAGCAGTGGGACTAGCGGGAGCCCCTTAAGCTCCTACGAGCAGTACTTC.

CDR3 bases: TGCAGCGCTGAGGTTGGAGCCGGGACAGGGCAGTTCTTC. Its translation: CSAEVGAGTGQFF. The chain couples TRBV29-1 to TRBJ2-1, with TRBD1 matching over 8 bases. CDR3 length equals 13 residues. Germline lookup yields CDR1 SQVTM and CDR2 ANQGSEA. The junction had 14 bases not matched to a gene; V was cut back by 7 bases and J by 12 bases.

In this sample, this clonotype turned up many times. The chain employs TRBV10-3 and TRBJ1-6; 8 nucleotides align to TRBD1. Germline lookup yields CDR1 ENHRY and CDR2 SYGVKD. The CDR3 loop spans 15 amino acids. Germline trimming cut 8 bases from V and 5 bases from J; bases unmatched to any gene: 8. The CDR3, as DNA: TGTGCCATCGGACAGGGTGATTCTAATAATTCACCCCTCCACTTT. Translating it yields CAIGQGDSNNSPLHF.

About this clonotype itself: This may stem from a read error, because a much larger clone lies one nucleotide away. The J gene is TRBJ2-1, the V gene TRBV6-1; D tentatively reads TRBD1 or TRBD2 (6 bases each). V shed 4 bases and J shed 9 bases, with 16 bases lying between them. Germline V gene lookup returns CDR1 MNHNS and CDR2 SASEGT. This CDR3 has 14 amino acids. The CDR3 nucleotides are TGTGCCAGCAGTGTTAAGTGCGAGGGGGGTGAGCAGTTCTTC. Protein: CASSVKCEGGEQFF.

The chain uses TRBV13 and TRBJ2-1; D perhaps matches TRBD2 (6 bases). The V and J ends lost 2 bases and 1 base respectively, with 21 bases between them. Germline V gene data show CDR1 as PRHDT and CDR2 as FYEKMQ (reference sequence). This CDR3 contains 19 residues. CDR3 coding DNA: TGTGCCAGCAGCTTACGTGGCGTGGGAGGCGCTCGGTCCTACAATGAGCAGTTCTTC. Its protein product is CASSLRGVGGARSYNEQFF.

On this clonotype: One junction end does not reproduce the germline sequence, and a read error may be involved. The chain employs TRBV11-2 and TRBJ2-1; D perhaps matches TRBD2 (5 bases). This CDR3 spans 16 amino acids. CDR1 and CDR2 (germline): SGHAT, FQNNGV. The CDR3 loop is CASSLEVRGSYNEQFF. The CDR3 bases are TGCGCCAGCAGCTTAGAAGTCCGGGGTTCCTACAATGAGCAGTTCTTC.

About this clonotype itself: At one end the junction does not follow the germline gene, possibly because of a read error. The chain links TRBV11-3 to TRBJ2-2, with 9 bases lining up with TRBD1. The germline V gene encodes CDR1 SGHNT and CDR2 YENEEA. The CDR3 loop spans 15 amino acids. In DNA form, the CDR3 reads TGTGCCAGCAGTCGGGACAGGGAGGGCACCGGGAAGCTATTTTTT. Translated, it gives CASSRDREGTGKLFF.

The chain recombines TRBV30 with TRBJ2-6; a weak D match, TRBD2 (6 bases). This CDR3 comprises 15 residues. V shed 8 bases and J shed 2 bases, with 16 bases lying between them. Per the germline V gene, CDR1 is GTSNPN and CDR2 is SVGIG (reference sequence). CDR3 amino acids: CAGGTWGAGANVLTF. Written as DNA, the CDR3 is TGTGCCGGGGGTACTTGGGGGGCTGGGGCCAACGTCCTGACTTTC.

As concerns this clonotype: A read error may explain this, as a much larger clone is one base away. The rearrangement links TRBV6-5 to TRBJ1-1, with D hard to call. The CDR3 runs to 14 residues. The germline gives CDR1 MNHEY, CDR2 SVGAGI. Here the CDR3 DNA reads TGTTCCAGCAGTTACACGGATGGGCGGACTGAAGCTTTCTTT. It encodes CSSSYTDGRTEAFF.

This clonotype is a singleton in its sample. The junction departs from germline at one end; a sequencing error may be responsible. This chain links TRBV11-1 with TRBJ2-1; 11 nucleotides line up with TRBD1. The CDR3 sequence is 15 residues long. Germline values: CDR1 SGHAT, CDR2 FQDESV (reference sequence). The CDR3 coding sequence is TGTGCCAGCAGCTTCGGGACAGGGGGATGCAATGAGCAATTCTTC. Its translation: CASSFGTGGCNEQFF.

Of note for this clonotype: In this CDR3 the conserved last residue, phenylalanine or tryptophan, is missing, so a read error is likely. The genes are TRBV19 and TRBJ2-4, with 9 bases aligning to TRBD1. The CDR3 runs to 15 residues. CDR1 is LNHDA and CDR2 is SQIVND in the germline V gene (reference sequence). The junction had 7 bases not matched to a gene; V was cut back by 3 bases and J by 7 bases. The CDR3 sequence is CASSIPGTGSNIQYL. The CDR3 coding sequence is TGTGCCAGTAGTATCCCCGGGACAGGGTCGAACATTCAGTACCTC.

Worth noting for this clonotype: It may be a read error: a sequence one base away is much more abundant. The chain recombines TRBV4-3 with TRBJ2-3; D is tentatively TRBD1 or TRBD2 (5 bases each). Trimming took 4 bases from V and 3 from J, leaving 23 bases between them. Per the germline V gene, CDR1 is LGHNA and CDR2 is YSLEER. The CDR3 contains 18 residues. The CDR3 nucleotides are TGCGCCAGCAGCCTTCTCCCCTCGACTAACGGGACGACAGATACGCAGTATTTT. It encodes CASSLLPSTNGTTDTQYF.

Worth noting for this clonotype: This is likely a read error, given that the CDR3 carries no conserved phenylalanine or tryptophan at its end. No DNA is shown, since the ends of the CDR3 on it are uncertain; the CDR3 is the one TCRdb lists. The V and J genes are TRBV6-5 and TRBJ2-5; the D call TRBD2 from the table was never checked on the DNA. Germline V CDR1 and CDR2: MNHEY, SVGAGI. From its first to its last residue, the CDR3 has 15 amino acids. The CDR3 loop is CASSYGPSPQETQYS.

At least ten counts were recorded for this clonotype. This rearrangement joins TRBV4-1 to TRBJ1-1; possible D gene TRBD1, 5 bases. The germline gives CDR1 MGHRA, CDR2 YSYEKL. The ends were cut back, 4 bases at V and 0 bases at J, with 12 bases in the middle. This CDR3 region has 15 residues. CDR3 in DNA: TGCGCCAGCAGCCCGGCCCAGACAGTGAACACTGAAGCTTTCTTT. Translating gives CASSPAQTVNTEAFF.

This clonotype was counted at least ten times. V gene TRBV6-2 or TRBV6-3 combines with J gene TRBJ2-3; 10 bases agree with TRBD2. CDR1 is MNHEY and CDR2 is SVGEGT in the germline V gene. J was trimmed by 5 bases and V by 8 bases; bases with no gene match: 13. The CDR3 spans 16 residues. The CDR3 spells CASSTSGMTLGDTQYF. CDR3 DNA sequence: TGTGCCAGCTCTACTAGCGGGATGACATTAGGAGATACGCAGTATTTT.

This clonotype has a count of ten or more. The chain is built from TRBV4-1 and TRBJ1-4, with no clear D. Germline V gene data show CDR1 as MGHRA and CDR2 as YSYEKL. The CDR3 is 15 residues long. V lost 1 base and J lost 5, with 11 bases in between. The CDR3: CASSQGASMNEKLFF. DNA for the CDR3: TGCGCCAGCAGCCAAGGAGCTAGCATGAATGAAAAACTGTTTTTT.